Listed below are T cell receptor beta chains from one sample, sequenced in a study of cytomegalovirus exposure and HLA in healthy donors. Libraries were prepared by immunoSEQ multiplex PCR; TCRdb keeps only in-frame clonotypes and omits some of them. Counted here are 100,000 to 120,000 clones, around 83% occurring once; the ten biggest clones make up roughly 4.2%. The sequenced sample consisted of PBMCs. The origin of the receptors is a young woman in good health and CMV-seropositive. Each CDR3 is given with its conserved first and last residue. Fields, in order: V gene, J gene, D gene, CDR3 length, clone size, CDR3 DNA, CDR3 protein. D genes are given only for firm matches. Rows may omit the clone size; those that give it use once, few, many or a size class.

TRBV6-1	TRBJ2-7	TRBD1	13	NA	TGTGCCAGAGTCCGGGACAGTTGCTACGAGCAGTACTTC	CARVRDSCYEQYF
TRBV6-5	TRBJ1-1	NA	14	NA	TGTGCCAGCAGCTCCCGCGGGGAAAGGGCTGAAGCTTTCTTT	CASSSRGERAEAFF
TRBV4-1	TRBJ2-5	NA	15	few	TGCGCCAGCAGCCAAGATCGCGTCCTAGAAGAGACCCAGTACTTC	CASSQDRVLEETQYF
TRBV14	TRBJ2-7	NA	14	NA	TGTGCCAGCAGCCAGACAGGAGTAACCTACGAGCAGTACTTC	CASSQTGVTYEQYF
TRBV15	TRBJ2-1	NA	15	NA	TGTGCCACCAACCAGCGGGCCACTTTTAACAATGAGCAGTTCTTC	CATNQRATFNNEQFF
TRBV5-5	TRBJ2-1	TRBD1	15	NA	TGTGCCAGCAGCTGGGGACAGGGGGTAGTCAATGAGCAGTTCTTC	CASSWGQGVVNEQFF
TRBV7-9	TRBJ1-1	NA	14	NA	TGTGCCAGCAGCCCCCACAGGGATCGAACTGAAGCTTTCTTT	CASSPHRDRTEAFF
TRBV11-3	TRBJ1-1	NA	14	NA	TGTGCCAGCAGCTTAGCATCTATGAACACTGAAGCTTTCTTT	CASSLASMNTEAFF
TRBV5-1	TRBJ2-1	NA	12	NA	TGCGCCAGCGTTAGTGAGTCCAATGAGCAGTTCTTC	CASVSESNEQFF
TRBV5-1	TRBJ2-7	TRBD1	14	NA	TGCGCCAGCAGCGAGTCCGGGACAGTCTACGAGCAGTACTTC	CASSESGTVYEQYF
TRBV28	TRBJ2-5	TRBD2	15	few	TGTGCCAGCAGTCGTCCGACTAGCGCCCAAGAGACCCAGTACTTC	CASSRPTSAQETQYF
TRBV5-1	TRBJ1-1	NA	14	NA	TGCGCCAGCAGCTTGGGGTACATGAACACTGAAGCTTTCTTT	CASSLGYMNTEAFF
TRBV6-5	TRBJ2-1	TRBD1	15	NA	TGTGCCAGCAGTAATACAGGGGGCGCGAACAATGAGCAGTTCTTC	CASSNTGGANNEQFF
TRBV7-9	TRBJ2-5	TRBD1	17	NA	TGTGCCAGCAGCCCCTGGCCATTGGGGACAGGGGGAGAGACCCAGTACTTC	CASSPWPLGTGGETQYF
TRBV18	TRBJ1-3	NA	14	NA	TGTGCCAGCTCACCTCTGAGCTCTGGAAACACCATATATTTT	CASSPLSSGNTIYF
TRBV27	TRBJ2-1	TRBD1	13	NA	TGTGCCAGCAGTTCCCCCGACAGGGTTGAGCAGTTCTTC	CASSSPDRVEQFF
TRBV5-8	TRBJ2-5	NA	14	NA	TGTGCCAGCAGCCGGACACGGAGCCAAGAGACCCAGTACTTC	CASSRTRSQETQYF
TRBV9	TRBJ2-2	TRBD2	16	NA	TGTGCCAGCAGCACCCGTGGGGGGGACCGCACCGGGGAGCTGTTTTTT	CASSTRGGDRTGELFF
TRBV28	TRBJ2-3	TRBD2	16	NA	TGTGCCAGCAGTTACCCAGCGGGGGGGTTCACAGATACGCAGTATTTT	CASSYPAGGFTDTQYF
TRBV19	TRBJ1-5	TRBD1	16	NA	TGTGCCACCGCCCCAACGACAGGGGGACTCAATCAGCCCCAGCATTTT	CATAPTTGGLNQPQHF
TRBV5-5	TRBJ2-5	TRBD2	16	NA	TGTGCCAGCAGCTCCACTTACGGGGGGGCCGTAGAGACCCAGTACTTC	CASSSTYGGAVETQYF
TRBV6-5	TRBJ1-1	NA	14	NA	TGTGCCAGCAGTTACAACATAATGAACACTGAAGCTTTCTTT	CASSYNIMNTEAFF
TRBV28	TRBJ1-4	NA	11	NA	TGTGCCAGCAGTCAAGAGGAAAAACTGTTTTTT	CASSQEEKLFF
TRBV5-4	TRBJ2-5	NA	15	NA	TGTGCCAGCAGCTTGTATAGGGACTTGCAAGAGACCCAGTACTTC	CASSLYRDLQETQYF
TRBV6-1	TRBJ1-6	NA	15	NA	TGTGCCATCCCTAGGACAGCAAGGTATAATTCACCCCTCCACTTT	CAIPRTARYNSPLHF
TRBV11-3	TRBJ2-1	NA	15	NA	TGTGCCAGCAGCTCAGGACTGAGAGTGAACAATGAGCAGTTCTTC	CASSSGLRVNNEQFF
TRBV6-6	TRBJ2-7	TRBD1	14	NA	TGTGCCAGCAGTTACGCGGACAGGGGTGTCGAGCAGTACTTC	CASSYADRGVEQYF
TRBV27	TRBJ2-1	NA	12	once	TGTGCCAGCAGTTTTCCCGGGTCGGGGCAGTTCTTC	CASSFPGSGQFF
TRBV7-3	TRBJ2-3	TRBD1	15	NA	TGTGCCAGCAGTCGGACAGGGGGCAGGACAGATACGCAGTATTTT	CASSRTGGRTDTQYF
TRBV19	TRBJ1-1	NA	15	NA	TGTGCCAGTAGTATTGTACAGCGAGGGGGTACTGAAGCTTTCTTT	CASSIVQRGGTEAFF
TRBV7-3	TRBJ2-1	TRBD1	14	NA	TGTGCCAGCAGCCGGGACAGGGAGATCGAGGAGCAGTTCTTC	CASSRDREIEEQFF
TRBV30	TRBJ1-2	NA	13	NA	TGTGCCTGGAGGAGAAGGGGAAACTATGGCTACACCTTC	CAWRRRGNYGYTF
TRBV29-1	TRBJ2-7	NA	12	NA	TGCAGCGTTGAAGAAGGAGTCTACGAGCAGTACTTC	CSVEEGVYEQYF
TRBV5-4	TRBJ2-1	NA	14	NA	TGTGCCAGCAGTTACCAGGCGGGGGCCAATGAGCAGTTCTTC	CASSYQAGANEQFF
TRBV4-1	TRBJ2-1	TRBD1	16	NA	TGCGCCAGCAGCCAATTACAGGGGGTCTCCTACAATGAGCAGTTCTTC	CASSQLQGVSYNEQFF
TRBV2	TRBJ2-7	NA	13	NA	TGTGCCAGCTCAGAGGGGGTGGTCTACGAGCAGTACTTC	CASSEGVVYEQYF
TRBV7-3	TRBJ2-6	NA	16	NA	TGTGCCAGCAGCCCATTGTGGAGCTCTGGGGCCAACGTCCTGACTTTC	CASSPLWSSGANVLTF
TRBV2	TRBJ2-2	TRBD1	16	NA	TGTGCCAGCAGTGAGCCGGACAGGGGAACGGGCGGGGAGCTGTTTTTT	CASSEPDRGTGGELFF
TRBV4-1	TRBJ2-5	TRBD2	16	NA	TGCGCCAGCAGCCAAGTTGCGACTAGCGGGGAAGAGACCCAGTACTTC	CASSQVATSGEETQYF
TRBV29-1	TRBJ2-7	NA	13	few	TGCAGCGTTGATCTCGCCGTTCGGGGCGAGCAGTACTTC	CSVDLAVRGEQYF
TRBV14	TRBJ1-2	NA	13	NA	TGTGCCAGCAGCCCCCGGACAGACAGGGGCTACACCTTC	CASSPRTDRGYTF
TRBV7-9	TRBJ2-3	NA	16	NA	TGTGCCAGCAGCCAGAGTGACAGCATGTTCACAGATACGCAGTATTTT	CASSQSDSMFTDTQYF
TRBV9	TRBJ1-3	TRBD1	15	NA	TGTGCCAGCAGCCTCAGGGGGGACTCTGGAAACACCATATATTTT	CASSLRGDSGNTIYF